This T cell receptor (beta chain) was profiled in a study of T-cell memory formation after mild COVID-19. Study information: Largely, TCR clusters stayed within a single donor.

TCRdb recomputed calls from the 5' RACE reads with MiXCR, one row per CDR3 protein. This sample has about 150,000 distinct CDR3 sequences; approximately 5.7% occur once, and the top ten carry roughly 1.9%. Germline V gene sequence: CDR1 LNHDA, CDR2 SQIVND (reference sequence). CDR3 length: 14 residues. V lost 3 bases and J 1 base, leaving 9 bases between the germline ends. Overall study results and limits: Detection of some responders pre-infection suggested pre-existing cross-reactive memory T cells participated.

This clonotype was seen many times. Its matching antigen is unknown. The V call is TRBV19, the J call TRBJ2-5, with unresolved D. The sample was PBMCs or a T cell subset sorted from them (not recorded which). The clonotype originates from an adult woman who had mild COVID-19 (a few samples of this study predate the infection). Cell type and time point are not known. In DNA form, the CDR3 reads TGTGCCAGTAGTATTGATCACAGCCAAGAGACCCAGTACTTC. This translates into CASSIDHSQETQYF.